This TCR beta chain was documented in a study of PD-1 blockade in classical Hodgkin lymphoma. Broader study findings: Reported baseline diversity: healthy donors highest, relapsed/refractory patients lowest. Why repertoires differed is undefined; disease activity or prior therapy possibly contributed.

To note about this clone: Its antigen is undetermined.

Repertoires were generated with immunoSEQ multiplex PCR, while TCRdb's copy carries only in-frame clones and drops some. The table has roughly 20,000 clones, approximately 87% seen once. Specified time point: newly diagnosed, previously untreated cHL patient sample. Magnetic negative selection of thawed PBMCs yielded the CD8+ T cells. CDR1 is MNHEY and CDR2 is SVGAGI in the germline V gene. Between the trimmed V and J ends, which lost 0 bases and 2 bases, there was a span of 7 bases. The CDR3 loop spans 14 amino acids. Sequenced input: CD8+ T cells from blood. This receptor was taken from a human donor with classical Hodgkin lymphoma. The chain employs TRBV6-5 and TRBJ2-5; D unresolved. This CDR3 is CASSYSFGQETQYF. CDR3 nucleotide sequence: TGTGCCAGCAGTTACTCGTTCGGGCAAGAGACCCAGTACTTC.